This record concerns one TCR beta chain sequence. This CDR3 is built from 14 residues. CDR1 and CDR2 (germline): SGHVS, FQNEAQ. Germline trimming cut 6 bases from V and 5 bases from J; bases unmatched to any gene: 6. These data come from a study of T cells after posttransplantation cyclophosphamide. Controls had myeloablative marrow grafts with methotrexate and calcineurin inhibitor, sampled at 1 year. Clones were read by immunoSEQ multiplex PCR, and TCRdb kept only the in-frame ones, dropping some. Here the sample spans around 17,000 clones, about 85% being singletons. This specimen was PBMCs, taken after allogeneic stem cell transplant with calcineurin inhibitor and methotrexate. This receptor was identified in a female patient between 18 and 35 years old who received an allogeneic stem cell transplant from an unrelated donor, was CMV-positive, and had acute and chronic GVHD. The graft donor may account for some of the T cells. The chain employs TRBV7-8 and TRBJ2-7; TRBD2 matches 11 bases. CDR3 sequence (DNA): TGTGCCAGCAGTCTAGCGGGAGGCATGGACGAGCAGTACTTC. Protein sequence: CASSLAGGMDEQYF.